This section outlines one T cell receptor (beta chain) sequence together with its context. Antigen specificity is unknown. The data were obtained in a study of cytomegalovirus exposure and HLA in healthy donors. For the study at large: Earlier, 95 million to 120 million unique TCR beta sequences were recovered from 170 million or so T cells by an analysis.

The V segment lost 3 bases and the J segment 4 bases; nucleotides outside the gene matches: 6. Germline CDR1 reads SEHNR; CDR2 reads FQNEAQ (reference sequence). There are 15 residues in the CDR3. The study's findings and limits: Specific recognition of CMV antigens was confirmed in vitro for three chains (all CMV-associated). Likely technical artifact: a cluster of highly shared sequence variants.

The PCR employed 60 Vbeta primers together with 13 Jbeta primers. Profiled with immunoSEQ multiplex PCR; TCRdb holds only in-frame clones, not every one. In the table there are about 150,000 clones, 70% to 80% of which are singletons. The sample taken for sequencing was PBMCs. This clonotype was obtained from a woman in her thirties or forties in good health and CMV-seronegative. The gene calls are TRBV7-9 and TRBJ1-2; 9 nucleotides align to TRBD1. The chain's CDR3 is CASSLVGQGGYGYTF. CDR3 coding DNA: TGTGCCAGCAGCTTGGTGGGACAGGGTGGCTATGGCTACACCTTC.